This is a list of T cell receptor beta chains from one sample in a study of beta chain features in type 1 diabetes. Here immunoSEQ multiplex PCR was the method, and the copy in TCRdb shows in-frame clones only, minus some. The sample lists about 220,000 clones, roughly 11% occurring once. Sequencing input: central memory CD4+ T cells from blood. The receptors come from a man aged 18-30 years in good health. The CDR3 runs from the conserved cysteine through the conserved F or W. The D gene is left open where the match is weak. Not every row has a clone size; where given, it reads once, few, many or a size class.

cdr3_aa cdr3_nt j_call d_call v_call clone_size cdr3_length
CASSLPAPTSTDTQYF TGTGCCAGCAGCCTCCCAGCCCCTACTAGCACAGATACGCAGTATTTT TRBJ2-3 . TRBV7-2 . 16
CASLSRGRKIGYTF TGTGCCTCTTTAAGCCGGGGGCGCAAAATTGGCTACACCTTC TRBJ1-2 . TRBV30 . 14
CASSPRGTGSSYNEQFF TGTGCCAGTAGTCCGCGGGGGACCGGAAGCTCCTACAATGAGCAGTTCTTC TRBJ2-1 TRBD2 TRBV19 . 17
CASSQVGVGAGANVLTF TGTGCCAGCAGCCAAGTTGGGGTAGGGGCCGGGGCCAACGTCCTGACTTTC TRBJ2-6 . TRBV5-4 . 17
CASSVSGKDTQYF TGTGCCAGCAGTGTTTCAGGGAAAGATACGCAGTATTTT TRBJ2-3 . TRBV13 few 13
CASSVVPGMNTEAFF TGTGCCAGCAGCGTAGTCCCAGGGATGAACACTGAAGCTTTCTTT TRBJ1-1 . TRBV9 many 15
CASSVGVGWGTDTQYF TGTGCCAGCAGCGTAGGTGTGGGATGGGGCACAGATACGCAGTATTTT TRBJ2-3 . TRBV9 . 16
CASSPGTSGDRYTQQYF TGCGCCAGCAGTCCCGGGACTAGCGGGGACCGCTATACGCAGCAGTACTTC TRBJ2-7 TRBD2 TRBV4-1 few 17
CAWSRLRTDTQYF TGTGCCTGGAGTCGGCTAAGGACAGATACGCAGTATTTT TRBJ2-3 . TRBV30 few 13
CSAAASGRGNEQFF TGCAGCGCCGCGGCTAGCGGGAGAGGCAATGAGCAGTTCTTC TRBJ2-1 TRBD2 TRBV29-1 . 14
CASSQAGDYGYTF TGTGCCAGCAGCCAAGCAGGAGACTATGGCTACACCTTC TRBJ1-2 . TRBV7-9 once 13
CASSTDTDTQYF TGTGCCAGCTCGACAGACACAGATACGCAGTATTTT TRBJ2-3 . TRBV18 . 12
CSATTGQETQYF TGCAGCGCTACGACAGGTCAAGAGACCCAGTACTTC TRBJ2-5 . TRBV29-1 . 12
CASRTGGYGYTF TGTGCCAGCAGGACAGGGGGCTATGGCTACACCTTC TRBJ1-2 TRBD1 TRBV28 . 12
CASTVAGGPFEQFF TGTGCCAGTACTGTGGCGGGAGGGCCCTTTGAGCAGTTCTTC TRBJ2-1 TRBD2 TRBV19 few 14
CASSQGGRSTDTQYF TGTGCCAGCAGCCAAGGCGGGAGGAGCACAGATACGCAGTATTTT TRBJ2-3 TRBD2 TRBV14 . 15
CASSEWQSGGYTF TGTGCCAGCAGTGAATGGCAGTCAGGTGGCTACACCTTC TRBJ1-2 . TRBV25-1 . 13
CASRPLLAGGNNEQFF TGTGCCAGCAGGCCCCTTCTAGCGGGAGGTAACAATGAGCAGTTCTTC TRBJ2-1 TRBD2 TRBV5-6 few 16
CASSRTNTGELFF TGTGCCAGCAGTCGGACGAACACCGGGGAGCTGTTTTTT TRBJ2-2 . TRBV7-3 few 13
CASSPAIGAGETQYF TGTGCCAGCAGCCCCGCCATCGGGGCGGGGGAGACCCAGTACTTC TRBJ2-5 . TRBV7-7 few 15
CASRGGSETQYF TGTGCCAGCAGGGGGGGGTCCGAGACCCAGTACTTC TRBJ2-5 TRBD2 TRBV6-6 . 12
CASRGTSGRAGTQYF TGTGCCAGCAGGGGCACTAGCGGGAGGGCCGGGACCCAGTACTTC TRBJ2-5 TRBD2 TRBV2 . 15
CASSPRTGPSYEQYF TGTGCCAGCAGCCCCCGGACGGGACCCTCCTACGAGCAGTACTTC TRBJ2-7 . TRBV7-8 . 15
CASSAYGEQYF TGTGCCAGCAGCGCGTACGGCGAGCAGTACTTC TRBJ2-7 . TRBV5-4 . 11
CAWKLQGLAYGYTF TGTGCCTGGAAGCTTCAGGGATTGGCCTATGGCTACACCTTC TRBJ1-2 . TRBV30 . 14
CASSVVSGEQFF TGTGCCAGCAGCGTTGTATCTGGTGAGCAGTTCTTC TRBJ2-1 . TRBV7-9 few 12
CASSQGSVDRRYTF TGTGCCAGCAGCCAAGGTAGTGTCGATCGGCGCTACACCTTC TRBJ1-2 . TRBV4-2 . 14